Listed here is a single T cell receptor (beta chain). Its antigen is undetermined. Libraries were prepared by immunoSEQ multiplex PCR; TCRdb keeps only in-frame clonotypes and omits some of them. The sample lists hundreds of thousands of clones; about 89% were seen once. The data derive from a study of Ad26.COV2.S vaccination and SARS-CoV-2 variants. Study-wide findings and caveats: Substantial breadth was reported for post-vaccination spike-specific CD8+ and CD4+ T cells. From the TCR breadth and depth analyses, total T cell responses may have been underestimated.

With 5 bases removed from V and 0 bases from J, the gap between germline ends came to 11 bases. CDR1 is LNHDA, CDR2 SQIVND, per germline (reference sequence). The length of the CDR3 is 15 residues. Treatment described: around 19 received Ad26.COV2.S at low or high dose, single or two shots; 5 received placebo; per-sample allocation not given. Sampling was performed 63 days after the first vaccine or placebo injection. A Boston donor was an adult aged 18-55 years. The shot given was an Ad26 vector that makes Wuhan-strain SARS-CoV-2 spike. The chain employs TRBV19 and TRBJ1-5, with no clear D. This sequence was found in a person between 18 and 60 years old who received the Ad26.COV2.S COVID-19 vaccine or a placebo. The sequenced sample was peripheral blood, obtained in a trial of Ad26.COV2.S vaccine versus placebo. CDR3 nucleotides: TGTGCCAGTAGTTCCGGACGGCTTAGCAATCAGCCCCAGCATTTT. Translation gives CASSSGRLSNQPQHF.